This TCR beta chain appears in the sequencing data of a study of blood T cell repertoires in COVID-19. This clone appeared once. Libraries were prepared by immunoSEQ multiplex PCR; TCRdb keeps only in-frame clonotypes and omits some of them. The data contain about 250,000 clones, approximately 89% of them singletons. The CDR3 runs to 13 residues. The V and J ends lost 4 bases and 5 bases respectively, with 10 bases between them. CDR1 SGHDT and CDR2 YYEEEE come from the germline V gene. The chain combines TRBV5-6 with TRBJ1-5; D is unclear. Specimen: peripheral blood. The receptor comes from a woman in her 30s with COVID-19, enrolled during active disease. As DNA, the CDR3 is TGTGCCAGCAGCACTGGGAGGGATCAGCCCCAGCATTTT. The encoded protein is CASSTGRDQPQHF. Using reference TRBV5-6 and TRBJ1-5 for the parts outside the CDR3, the full variable domain is DAGVTQSPTHLIKTRGQQVTLRCSPKSGHDTVSWYQQALGQGPQFIFQYYEEEERQRGNFPDRFSGHQFPNYSSELNVNALLLGDSALYLCASSTGRDQPQHFGDGTRLSIL.